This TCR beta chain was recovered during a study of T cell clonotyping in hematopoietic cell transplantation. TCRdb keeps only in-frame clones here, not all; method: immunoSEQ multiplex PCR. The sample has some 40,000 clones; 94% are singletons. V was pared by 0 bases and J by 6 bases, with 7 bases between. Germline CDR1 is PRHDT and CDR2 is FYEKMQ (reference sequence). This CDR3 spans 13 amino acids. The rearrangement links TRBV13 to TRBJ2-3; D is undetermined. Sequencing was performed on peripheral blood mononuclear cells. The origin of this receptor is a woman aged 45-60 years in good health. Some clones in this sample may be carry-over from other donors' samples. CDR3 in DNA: TGTGCCAGCAGCTTAGGGTCCTCGGATACGCAGTATTTT. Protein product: CASSLGSSDTQYF. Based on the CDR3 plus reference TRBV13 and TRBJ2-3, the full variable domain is AAGVIQSPRHLIKEKRETATLKCYPIPRHDTVYWYQQGPGQDPQFLISFYEKMQSDKGSIPDRFSAQQFSDYHSELNMSSLELGDSALYFCASSLGSSDTQYFGPGTRLTVL.